This record looks at one T cell receptor beta chain sequence and its context. Its antigen is not known. Here immunoSEQ multiplex PCR was the method, and the copy in TCRdb shows in-frame clones only, minus some. The sample holds over a million clones, approximately 98% seen once. This entry belongs to a study of shared clonotypes between healthy human individuals. On the study more broadly: Aged 18 to 49, the donors were a couple of women and a few men.

The study drew its donors from healthy HIV-negative adults without recent acute infections or vaccinations. Regarding the study as a whole: Relative to their counterparts shared across all four donors, non-shared clonotypes exhibited diminished generation probabilities.

What was sequenced was naive CD4+ T cells sorted from blood. The subset denotes: CD45RA+ positively selected. This receptor was obtained from a man under 40 in good health.

The CDR3 DNA is TGTGCCAGCAGTTTATCGGAAGATGAAGCTTTCTTT. Translating it yields CASSLSEDEAFF. V is TRBV28 and J is TRBJ1-1; D not certain. Per germline, CDR1 MDHEN and CDR2 SYDVKM. The CDR3 is 12 amino acids. V lost 1 base to trimming and J lost 7 bases, with 7 bases between them.